This T cell receptor (beta chain) was captured in a study of CXCR3-negative and CXCR3-positive naive CD8 T cells. Overall study results and limits: TRB CDR3 hydrophobicity was greater in CXCR3-positive naive cells than in CXCR3-negative naive cells.

Carrying UMI labels, the TRB cDNA libraries were prepared through 5' RACE. TCRdb reprocessed the 5' RACE reads and reports one entry per CDR3 protein, with no DNA. The table for this sample gives around 95,000 distinct CDR3 sequences. With 300,000 cells each, the CD8+ T cell subsets were individually sorted in triplicate. As concerns this clonotype: Its antigen is currently unknown.

The CDR3 consists of 15 residues. Germline V gives CDR1 SGHVS, CDR2 FNYEAQ. The sequence was obtained from a human donor in good health. Some clones in this sample may be carry-over from other donors' samples. The chain has TRBV7-6 and TRBJ2-1; checking the TCRdb D call of TRBD2 is not possible without DNA. Material for sequencing was naive CXCR3+ CD8+ T cells from blood. Subset in this sample: CD45RO-CCR7+CD27+CD95- naive CD8+ T cells expressing CXCR3 (TNR3+). The chain's CDR3 is CASSFTSGNYNEQFF. Filled out from reference TRBV7-6 and TRBJ2-1, the complete variable domain reads GAGVSQSPRYKVTKRGQDVALRCDPISGHVSLYWYRQALGQGPEFLTYFNYEAQQDKSGLPNDRFSAERPEGSISTLTIQRTEQRDSAMYRCASSFTSGNYNEQFFGPGTRLTVL.